The rows below give T cell receptor beta chains drawn from one sample of a study of blood T cell repertoires in COVID-19. Produced via immunoSEQ multiplex PCR; TCRdb's table is partial and in-frame only. The repertoire holds some 180,000 clones, 80% to 90% seen once, with around 12% in the top ten. Sequencing was performed on peripheral blood. The receptors derive from a woman aged 80 or older with COVID-19, enrolled during active disease. Each CDR3 is given without its conserved first and last residue. Each record gives: J gene, V gene, CDR3 protein.

TRBJ2-1 | TRBV11-3 | ASSPLRQGNEQF
TRBJ1-2 | TRBV5-1 | ASSSDRIYGYT
TRBJ2-1 | TRBV21-1 | ASPPPGTTYNEQF
TRBJ1-4 | TRBV5-4 | ASSLTTAGEKLF
TRBJ1-5 | TRBV12-3/TRBV12-4 | ASSWGAGQPQH
TRBJ2-2 | TRBV18 | ASSQSPTGELF
TRBJ1-6 | TRBV6-5 | ASSPWGGDSPLH
TRBJ2-3 | TRBV5-4 | ASSFRRASTDTQY
TRBJ2-7 | TRBV29-1 | SVEDRQHYEQY
TRBJ1-4 | TRBV18 | ASSPGGLTLNEKLF
TRBJ2-1 | TRBV19 | ASSNHRGRNEQF
TRBJ2-3 | TRBV15 | ATSRVDWTTDTQY
TRBJ2-2 | TRBV19 | ASRPGQGMDYTGELF
TRBJ1-2 | TRBV7-9 | ASSSSDRYYGYT
TRBJ1-1 | TRBV19 | ASSIDKGQPMNTEAF
TRBJ1-1 | TRBV28 | ASSLTGGARTEAF
TRBJ1-5 | TRBV5-1 | ASSLEPGIKPQH